These 3 T cell receptor beta chains share one sample of origin, sequenced in a study of cytomegalovirus exposure and HLA in healthy donors. Both 60 Vbeta primers and 13 Jbeta primers went into the PCR. Profiling relied on immunoSEQ multiplex PCR, and the TCRdb table lists in-frame clones only, not all of them. Among 160,000 or so clones listed, less than 90% were seen once. Sequencing used PBMCs. Source of these receptors: a man aged 25-40 years in good health and CMV-seronegative.

The chain is built from TRBV4-3 and TRBJ2-3; 7 bases line up with TRBD1. This CDR3 comprises 16 residues. Germline values: CDR1 LGHNA, CDR2 YSLEER. The junction had 8 bases not matched to a gene; V was cut back by 0 bases and J by 5 bases. CDR3 DNA sequence: TGCGCCAGCAGCCAAGAAGTCGGATCAGGGGGAGATACGCAGTATTTT. Its translation is CASSQEVGSGGDTQYF.

The gene calls are TRBV7-9 and TRBJ1-3; 10 nucleotides match TRBD1. CDR3 length: 18 amino acids. The V gene end was trimmed by 7 bases and the J gene end by 0 bases; junction bases not matched to a gene: 12. CDR1 is SEHNR, CDR2 FQNEAQ, per germline (reference sequence). The CDR3 bases are TGTGCCAGCATCCACGACAGGGGGCCTCTGTTCTCTGGAAACACCATATATTTT. Translated, it gives CASIHDRGPLFSGNTIYF.

The CDR3 DNA reads as TGTGCCAGTAGTATAGGGGGAACAGGACCTTCACCCCTCCACTTT. It is translated as CASSIGGTGPSPLHF. The chain combines TRBV19 with TRBJ1-6; D is perhaps TRBD1 (5 bases). The germline V and J ends were trimmed by 1 base and 9 bases, with 13 bases remaining between them. Germline V CDR1 and CDR2: LNHDA, SQIVND (reference sequence). The CDR3 is 15 residues long. The variable domain in full, with the rest retrieved from reference TRBV19 and TRBJ1-6, is DGGITQSPKYLFRKEGQNVTLSCEQNLNHDAMYWYRQDPGQGLRLIYYSQIVNDFQKGDIAEGYSVSREKKESFPLTVTSAQKNPTAFYLCASSIGGTGPSPLHFGNGTRLTVT.